These T cell receptor beta chains were read from a single sample in a study of T cell responses to AZD1222 COVID-19 vaccine. Data came from immunoSEQ multiplex PCR; TCRdb stores just in-frame clones and leaves some out. The sample shows 60,000 to 65,000 clones, 80% to 85% of them seen only once. Sequencing used peripheral blood, obtained on day 0 of AZD1222 vaccination. These receptors came from an adult in good health. CDR3s include the opening cysteine and the closing phenylalanine or tryptophan. Fields, in order: V gene, clone size, D gene, J gene, CDR3 DNA, CDR3 protein. D genes are given only for firm matches. Clone sizes are given selectively: once, few, many, or a class where the clone is expanded.

v_gene: TRBV5-6
abundance: .
d_gene: .
j_gene: TRBJ2-7
CDR3nt: TGTGCCAGCAGCAGGACAGGGTTCCGGGGGGGCGAGCAGTACTTC
CDR3aa: CASSRTGFRGGEQYF

v_gene: TRBV2
abundance: .
d_gene: .
j_gene: TRBJ2-6
CDR3nt: TGTGCCAGCAGTGAAGGGATGGGAGACGTCCTGACTTTC
CDR3aa: CASSEGMGDVLTF

v_gene: TRBV19
abundance: .
d_gene: TRBD1
j_gene: TRBJ2-1
CDR3nt: TGTGCCAGTACCCGAGTGGCAGGGGGCAATGAGCAGTTCTTC
CDR3aa: CASTRVAGGNEQFF

v_gene: TRBV6-5
abundance: .
d_gene: .
j_gene: TRBJ1-4
CDR3nt: TGTGCCAGCAGTAGTATAAGGACTAATGAAAAACTGTTTTTT
CDR3aa: CASSSIRTNEKLFF

v_gene: TRBV6-1
abundance: .
d_gene: TRBD1
j_gene: TRBJ1-6
CDR3nt: TGTGCCAGCAGTGACAACAGGGGACAGAGCTCCTATAATTCACCCCTCCACTTT
CDR3aa: CASSDNRGQSSYNSPLHF

v_gene: TRBV12-3/TRBV12-4
abundance: .
d_gene: .
j_gene: TRBJ1-1
CDR3nt: TGTGCCAGCAGTTTCGGGGCGAACACTGAAGCTTTCTTT
CDR3aa: CASSFGANTEAFF

v_gene: TRBV5-1
abundance: few
d_gene: .
j_gene: TRBJ1-1
CDR3nt: TGCGCCAGCAGCTTGGGGAACGCTGAAGCTTTCTTT
CDR3aa: CASSLGNAEAFF

v_gene: TRBV5-1
abundance: .
d_gene: .
j_gene: TRBJ1-2
CDR3nt: TGCGCCAGCAGCACCTTGACAGACTATGGCTACACCTTC
CDR3aa: CASSTLTDYGYTF

v_gene: TRBV14
abundance: .
d_gene: .
j_gene: TRBJ2-7
CDR3nt: TGTGCCAGCAGCCAACTCCGCCGAGGTGGCTCCTACGAGCAGTACTTC
CDR3aa: CASSQLRRGGSYEQYF

v_gene: TRBV25-1
abundance: .
d_gene: .
j_gene: TRBJ1-1
CDR3nt: TGTGCCAGCAGGAGGGGGGGAACCGCGAAAGCTTTCTTT
CDR3aa: CASRRGGTAKAFF

v_gene: TRBV2
abundance: .
d_gene: TRBD2
j_gene: TRBJ2-5
CDR3nt: TGTGCCAGCAGTCTACGGACTAGCGGGGGCCCCGGGGAGACCCAGTACTTC
CDR3aa: CASSLRTSGGPGETQYF

v_gene: TRBV20-1
abundance: once
d_gene: .
j_gene: TRBJ2-5
CDR3nt: TGCAGCGTAGCGTACCAAGAGACCCAGTACTTC
CDR3aa: CSVAYQETQYF

v_gene: TRBV9
abundance: .
d_gene: TRBD2
j_gene: TRBJ2-3
CDR3nt: TGTGCCAGCAGCGAACTTAGCGGGGGGACTGATTTAACGCAGTATTTT
CDR3aa: CASSELSGGTDLTQYF

v_gene: TRBV6-2/TRBV6-3
abundance: few
d_gene: .
j_gene: TRBJ2-7
CDR3nt: TGTGCCAGCAGTTACTTTCTTACTTCCAACGAGCAGTACTTC
CDR3aa: CASSYFLTSNEQYF

v_gene: TRBV6-5
abundance: .
d_gene: .
j_gene: TRBJ2-1
CDR3nt: TGTGCCAGCAGTTACAGCACTCAAGTCTCCCACAATGAGCAGTTCTTC
CDR3aa: CASSYSTQVSHNEQFF

v_gene: TRBV4-3
abundance: .
d_gene: .
j_gene: TRBJ2-5
CDR3nt: TGCGCCAGCAGCCAAGATACGGCCAAAGAGACCCAGTACTTC
CDR3aa: CASSQDTAKETQYF

v_gene: TRBV7-2
abundance: .
d_gene: .
j_gene: TRBJ1-6
CDR3nt: TGTGCCAGCAGCAGTCAGGGTAGGAATAATTCACCCCTCCATTTT
CDR3aa: CASSSQGRNNSPLHF

v_gene: TRBV19
abundance: .
d_gene: .
j_gene: TRBJ2-1
CDR3nt: TGTGCCAGTAGTACCCCCGGGGGCGGGGTCTCCTACAATGAGCAGTTCTTC
CDR3aa: CASSTPGGGVSYNEQFF

v_gene: TRBV7-8
abundance: few
d_gene: .
j_gene: TRBJ2-7
CDR3nt: TGTGCCAGCAGCTACGTATGGGGGTACTACGAGCAGTACTTC
CDR3aa: CASSYVWGYYEQYF

v_gene: TRBV11-2
abundance: few
d_gene: .
j_gene: TRBJ1-1
CDR3nt: TGTGCCAGCAGCTTAGGGGGACTCCGCACTGAAGCTTTCTTT
CDR3aa: CASSLGGLRTEAFF

v_gene: TRBV2
abundance: .
d_gene: .
j_gene: TRBJ2-1
CDR3nt: TGTGCCAGCACCACAGGGTATGGTGAGCAGTTCTTC
CDR3aa: CASTTGYGEQFF

v_gene: TRBV21-1
abundance: .
d_gene: .
j_gene: TRBJ1-6
CDR3nt: TGTGCCAGCAGCAACAGGGGACTGCTCCTCTATAATTCACCCCTCCACTTT
CDR3aa: CASSNRGLLLYNSPLHF

v_gene: TRBV28
abundance: .
d_gene: TRBD1
j_gene: TRBJ1-6
CDR3nt: TGTGCCAGCAGTTCCGGACAGGAGTATAATTCACCCCTCCACTTT
CDR3aa: CASSSGQEYNSPLHF

v_gene: TRBV2
abundance: .
d_gene: .
j_gene: TRBJ1-1
CDR3nt: TGTGCCAGCAATACTTTACAGGGTAACACTGAAGCTTTCTTT
CDR3aa: CASNTLQGNTEAFF

v_gene: TRBV19
abundance: few
d_gene: TRBD1
j_gene: TRBJ1-5
CDR3nt: TGTGCCAGTAGTATAGAGGACAGGCTCGATCAGCCCCAGCATTTT
CDR3aa: CASSIEDRLDQPQHF

v_gene: TRBV7-7
abundance: .
d_gene: .
j_gene: TRBJ1-1
CDR3nt: TGTGCCAGCAGCTTTGGCCCGAACACTGAAGCTTTCTTT
CDR3aa: CASSFGPNTEAFF

v_gene: TRBV5-1
abundance: .
d_gene: TRBD1
j_gene: TRBJ2-7
CDR3nt: TGCGCCAGCAGCAAGACAGGGGACTACGAGCAGTACTTC
CDR3aa: CASSKTGDYEQYF

v_gene: TRBV12-3/TRBV12-4
abundance: .
d_gene: .
j_gene: TRBJ1-1
CDR3nt: TGTGCCAGCACCTTACAGGGAGGGACTGAAGCTTTCTTT
CDR3aa: CASTLQGGTEAFF